These 17 T cell receptor beta chains originate from one sample sequenced in a study of T cell responses to AZD1222 COVID-19 vaccine. Measured with immunoSEQ multiplex PCR; TCRdb has only the in-frame clones, and not every one. The profile covers over 100,000 clones, with 80% to 90% appearing a single time and under 3.5% taken by the ten largest. The material was peripheral blood, obtained on day 0 of AZD1222 vaccination. These receptors were obtained from an adult in good health.

The chain employs TRBV29-1 and TRBJ1-4, with D unclear. The CDR3 loop spans 16 amino acids. Germline V lookup: CDR1 SQVTM, CDR2 ANQGSEA. V was cut by 0 bases and J by 6 bases, with 17 bases left in between. CDR3 sequence: CSVEDLRSTPYEKLFF. CDR3 nucleotides: TGCAGCGTTGAAGATCTTCGGTCCACCCCGTATGAAAAACTGTTTTTT.

The chain couples TRBV18 to TRBJ2-5; D is possibly TRBD1 or TRBD2 (5 bases each). Germline V gene data show CDR1 as KGHSH and CDR2 as LQKENI. There are 14 residues in the CDR3. V lost 1 base to trimming and J lost 3 bases, with 9 bases between them. CDR3 protein: CASSPRGTEETQYF. The CDR3 coding sequence is TGTGCCAGCTCACCACGAGGGACGGAAGAGACCCAGTACTTC. Full variable domain (remainder filled in from reference TRBV18 and TRBJ2-5): NAGVMQNPRHLVRRRGQEARLRCSPMKGHSHVYWYRQLPEEGLKFMVYLQKENIIDESGMPKERFSAEFPKEGPSILRIQQVVRGDSAAYFCASSPRGTEETQYFGPGTRLLVL.

In this sample, this clone turned up once. A read error may account for a junction end that differs from germline. The rearrangement joins TRBV7-3 to TRBJ2-1; no firm D call. This CDR3 contains 13 residues. Looked up from germline, CDR1 is SGHTA and CDR2 is FQGTGA. The CDR3 loop reads CASSVDHYDEQFF. The CDR3 nucleotides read TGTGCCAGCAGCGTAGACCACTACGATGAGCAGTTCTTC.

The chain has TRBV10-3 and TRBJ2-7; TRBD1 might be the D (6 bases). Germline assignment: CDR1 ENHRY and CDR2 SYGVKD. Trimming shortened V by 7 bases and J by 0 bases, and 19 bases separated the two germline ends. The length of the CDR3 is 16 residues. The CDR3 bases are TGTGCCATCACCTCCTCGAGGCAGGGGACCTCCTACGAGCAGTACTTC. Translating it yields CAITSSRQGTSYEQYF.

This clone showed up just once. A much larger clone lies one base from this, so it may be a read error. The chain links TRBV5-8 to TRBJ1-5; D uncertain. This CDR3 is built from 12 residues. V shed 4 bases and J shed 3 bases, with 5 bases lying between them. CDR1 is SGHTS and CDR2 is YDEGEE in the germline V gene. The CDR3 sequence is CASSLDNQPQHF. The CDR3 region has the DNA TGTGCCAGCAGCCTGGACAATCAGCCCCAGCATTTT.

The V gene is TRBV3-1 (or the pseudogene TRBV3-2), the J gene TRBJ1-2, with D perhaps TRBD1 (5 bases). The CDR3 sequence is 15 residues long. The germline V gene encodes CDR1 LGHDT and CDR2 YNNKEL (reference sequence). V lost 1 base to trimming and J lost 4 bases, with 13 bases between them. The CDR3 protein is CASSQAMGGGYGYTF. CDR3 bases: TGTGCCAGCAGCCAAGCCATGGGGGGTGGCTATGGCTACACCTTC.

The CDR3, as DNA: TGTGCCAGCAGCTCGGGACACAGTAATGAAAAACTGTTTTTT. As protein: CASSSGHSNEKLFF. The rearrangement joins TRBV5-4 to TRBJ1-4; D is perhaps TRBD1 (6 bases). The CDR3 extends over 14 amino acids. V lost 3 bases, J lost 4 bases, and 10 bases lay in between. Germline CDR1 SGHNT, CDR2 YYREEE (reference sequence).

This sequence joins TRBV4-3 and TRBJ2-7; 7 bases line up with TRBD1. V lost 2 bases and J lost 2; bases outside the gene matches: 3. CDR3 length: 14 amino acids. The germline V gene has CDR1 LGHNA and CDR2 YSLEER. CDR3 sequence: CASSQRDRAYEQYF. CDR3 in DNA: TGCGCCAGCAGCCAACGGGACAGAGCCTACGAGCAGTACTTC.

This clone was detected only a few times. V usage is TRBV7-3 and J usage is TRBJ2-5; D perhaps matches TRBD2 (5 bases). The ends were cut back, 6 bases at V and 0 bases at J, with 8 bases in the middle. There are 13 residues in the CDR3. Germline V gene data show CDR1 as SGHTA and CDR2 as FQGTGA. The CDR3 reads CASRSGNQETQYF. In nucleotides, the CDR3 is TGTGCCAGCAGATCCGGGAACCAAGAGACCCAGTACTTC.

The rearrangement uses TRBV30 and TRBJ2-1; no reliable D call. V lost 0 bases and J lost 5, with 8 bases in between. This CDR3 is built from 13 residues. CDR1 and CDR2 from the germline V gene are GTSNPN and SVGIG (reference sequence). The CDR3 DNA is TGTGCCTGGAGTGTGGGCCTGCACAATGAGCAGTTCTTC. It translates to CAWSVGLHNEQFF.

This chain connects TRBV5-1 to TRBJ2-1; D unresolved. Trimming shortened V by 2 bases and J by 8 bases, and 11 bases separated the two germline ends. This CDR3 has 13 residues. Germline V gene data show CDR1 as SGHRS and CDR2 as YFSETQ. CDR3 region: CASSLDLRDEQFF. The DNA of the CDR3 is TGCGCCAGCAGCTTAGATCTCCGGGATGAGCAGTTCTTC.

The chain has TRBV12-5 and TRBJ2-1; D is uncertain. The CDR3 spans 18 residues. CDR1 LGHNT and CDR2 FRNRAP come from the germline V gene. V was shortened by 2 bases and J by 0 bases, with 17 bases between the two germline ends. CDR3 sequence (DNA): TGTGCTAGTGGTTTGCGCCCCTTGCAGACCTCCTCCTACAATGAGCAGTTCTTC. This encodes CASGLRPLQTSSYNEQFF.

The chain uses TRBV21-1 and TRBJ2-6. TRBV21-1 is shown as a pseudogene. The CDR3 has 15 amino acids. The CDR3 coding sequence is TGTGCCAGCAGCAGCAGGAGCTCTGGGGCCAACGTCCTGACTTTC. It encodes CASSSRSSGANVLTF.

V and J are TRBV7-9 and TRBJ2-1; TRBD2 aligns across 11 bases. The germline V gene has CDR1 SEHNR and CDR2 FQNEAQ (reference sequence). V lost 3 bases to trimming and J lost 6 bases; unmatched junction nucleotides: 1. The CDR3 spans 14 residues. The CDR3 DNA sequence: TGTGCCAGCAGCTTTGGACTAGCGGGCAATGAGCAGTTCTTC. The encoded protein is CASSFGLAGNEQFF.

This chain links TRBV7-9 with TRBJ2-1, with D unresolved. The V gene lost 4 bases and the J gene lost 0 bases, with 13 bases spanning the gap. CDR3 length: 16 amino acids. Germline CDR1 SEHNR, CDR2 FQNEAQ (reference sequence). CDR3 amino acids: CASSSAGASSYNEQFF. CDR3 nucleotide sequence: TGTGCCAGCAGCTCCGCCGGCGCCAGCTCCTACAATGAGCAGTTCTTC.

This clone was counted a single time. The chain has TRBV7-9 and TRBJ2-7, with TRBD1 matching over 7 bases. The germline V gene encodes CDR1 SEHNR and CDR2 FQNEAQ (reference sequence). The CDR3 spans 16 residues. Trimming cost V 3 bases and J 2 bases; bases outside gene matches: 10. The CDR3 DNA reads TGTGCCAGCAGCTTTTTTGGTCGGACAGGTACCTACGAGCAGTACTTC. Its translation: CASSFFGRTGTYEQYF.

This clone was counted a single time. The chain combines TRBV7-2 with TRBJ2-7; TRBD2 matches 13 bases. The CDR3 is made up of 15 amino acids. Germline V lookup: CDR1 SGHTA, CDR2 FQGNSA. J lost 7 bases, V lost 6 bases, and 9 bases had no gene match. The chain's CDR3 is CASRSTSGRSWEQYF. CDR3 in DNA: TGTGCCAGCAGGTCGACTAGCGGGAGGTCCTGGGAGCAGTACTTC.